This TCR beta chain was documented in a study of T cell responses to AZD1222 COVID-19 vaccine. Study-level points and caveats: No repertoire was sampled before or during the peak T cell response, only after it.

Regarding this clone: What it binds is not known.

Second-dose timings of about 4 or about 12 weeks were pooled. Generated by immunoSEQ multiplex PCR, the TCRdb table keeps only in-frame clones and is missing some. The sample comprises about 120,000 clones, 88% of which are singletons, and approximately 3.5% rests with the top ten. The source material was peripheral blood, sampled 28 days after the second AZD1222 dose. This TCR came from an adult who received the AZD1222 COVID-19 vaccine.

This chain's CDR3 is CASSPRTSGAYEQYF. The DNA of the CDR3 is TGTGCCAGCAGCCCCAGGACTAGCGGAGCCTACGAGCAGTACTTC. The chain combines TRBV7-8 with TRBJ2-7; 10 bases are a match to TRBD2. This CDR3 has 15 amino acids. Germline lookup yields CDR1 SGHVS and CDR2 FQNEAQ. Trimming cost V 5 bases and J 2 bases; bases outside gene matches: 6.